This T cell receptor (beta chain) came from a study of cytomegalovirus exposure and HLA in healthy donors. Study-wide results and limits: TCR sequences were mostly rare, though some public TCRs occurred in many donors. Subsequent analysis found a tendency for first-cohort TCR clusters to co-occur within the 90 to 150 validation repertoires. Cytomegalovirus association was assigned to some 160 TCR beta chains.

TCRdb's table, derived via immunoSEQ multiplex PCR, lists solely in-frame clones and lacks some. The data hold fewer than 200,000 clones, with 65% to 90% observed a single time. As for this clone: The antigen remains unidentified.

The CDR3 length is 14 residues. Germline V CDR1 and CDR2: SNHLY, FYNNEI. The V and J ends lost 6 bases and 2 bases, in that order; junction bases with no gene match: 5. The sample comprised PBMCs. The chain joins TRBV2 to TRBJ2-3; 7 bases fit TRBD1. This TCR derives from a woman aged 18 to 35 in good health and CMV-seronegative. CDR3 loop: CASRQGPHTDTQYF. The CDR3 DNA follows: TGTGCCAGCAGACAGGGGCCGCACACAGATACGCAGTATTTT.